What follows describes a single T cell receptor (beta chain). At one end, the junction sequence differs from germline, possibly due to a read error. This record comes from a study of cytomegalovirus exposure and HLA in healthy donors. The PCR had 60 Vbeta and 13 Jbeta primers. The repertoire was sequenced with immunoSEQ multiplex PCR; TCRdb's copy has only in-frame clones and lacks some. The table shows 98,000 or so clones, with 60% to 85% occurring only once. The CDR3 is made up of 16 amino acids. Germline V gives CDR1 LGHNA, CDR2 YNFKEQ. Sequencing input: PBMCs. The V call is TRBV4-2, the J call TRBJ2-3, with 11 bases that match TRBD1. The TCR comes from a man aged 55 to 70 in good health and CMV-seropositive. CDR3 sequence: CASSFGTGGSTDAQYF. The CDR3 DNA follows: TGTGCCAGCAGCTTCGGGACAGGGGGAAGCACAGATGCGCAGTATTTT.